This T cell receptor beta chain is drawn from a study of T cells after posttransplantation cyclophosphamide. The CDR3 runs 13 residues. Trimming removed 4 bases from V and 3 bases from J, with 10 bases in between. The germline V gene encodes CDR1 SGDLS and CDR2 YYNGEE. Only in-frame clones appear in the TCRdb table, and some are missing; sequencing was by immunoSEQ multiplex PCR. The table records about 47,000 clones, 85% to 95% of them present only once. The chain links TRBV9 to TRBJ1-2; possibly TRBD1 for D (6 bases). The receptor was derived from a woman aged 25-40 years in good health and a related stem cell transplant donor. The material sequenced was PBMCs. CDR3 protein: CASSSGVYYGYTF. CDR3 nucleotide sequence: TGTGCCAGCAGCTCAGGGGTTTACTATGGCTACACCTTC.